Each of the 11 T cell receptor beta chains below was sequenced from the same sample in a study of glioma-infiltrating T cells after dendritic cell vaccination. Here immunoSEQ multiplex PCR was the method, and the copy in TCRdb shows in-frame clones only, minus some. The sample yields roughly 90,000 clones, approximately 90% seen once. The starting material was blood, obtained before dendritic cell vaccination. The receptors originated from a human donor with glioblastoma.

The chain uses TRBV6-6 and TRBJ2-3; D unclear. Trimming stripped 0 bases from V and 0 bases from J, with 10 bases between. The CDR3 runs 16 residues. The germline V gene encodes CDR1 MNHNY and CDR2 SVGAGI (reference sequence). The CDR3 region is CASSYSTTSSTDTQYF. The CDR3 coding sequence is TGTGCCAGCAGTTACTCGACAACCAGTAGCACAGATACGCAGTATTTT.

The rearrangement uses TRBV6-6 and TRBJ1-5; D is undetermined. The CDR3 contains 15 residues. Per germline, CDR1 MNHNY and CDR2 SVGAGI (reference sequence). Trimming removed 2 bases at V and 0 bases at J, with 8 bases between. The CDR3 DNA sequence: TGTGCCAGCAGTTACGCGGAATATAGCAATCAGCCCCAGCATTTT. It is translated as CASSYAEYSNQPQHF.

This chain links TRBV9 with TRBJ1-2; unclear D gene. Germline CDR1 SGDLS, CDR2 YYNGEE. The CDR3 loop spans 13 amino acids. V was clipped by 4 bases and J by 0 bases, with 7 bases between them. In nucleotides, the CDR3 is TGTGCCAGCAGCCCCACATCTAACTATGGCTACACCTTC. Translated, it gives CASSPTSNYGYTF.

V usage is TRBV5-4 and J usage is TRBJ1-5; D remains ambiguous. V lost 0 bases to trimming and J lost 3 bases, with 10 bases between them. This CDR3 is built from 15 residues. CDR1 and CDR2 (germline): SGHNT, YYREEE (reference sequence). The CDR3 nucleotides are TGTGCCAGCAGCTTGGACGGCGGCCCCAATCAGCCCCAGCATTTT. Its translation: CASSLDGGPNQPQHF. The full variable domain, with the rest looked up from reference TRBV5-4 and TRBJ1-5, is ETGVTQSPTHLIKTRGQQVTLRCSSQSGHNTVSWYQQALGQGPQFIFQYYREEENGRGNFPPRFSGLQFPNYSSELNVNALELDDSALYLCASSLDGGPNQPQHFGDGTRLSIL.

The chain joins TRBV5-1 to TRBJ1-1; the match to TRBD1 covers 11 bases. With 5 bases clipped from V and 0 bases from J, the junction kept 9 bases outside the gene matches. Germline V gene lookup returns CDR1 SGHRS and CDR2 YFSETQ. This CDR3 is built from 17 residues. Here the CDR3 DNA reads TGCGCCAGCAGTCCGGACAGGGGGCTGGGGATGAACACTGAAGCTTTCTTT. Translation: CASSPDRGLGMNTEAFF.

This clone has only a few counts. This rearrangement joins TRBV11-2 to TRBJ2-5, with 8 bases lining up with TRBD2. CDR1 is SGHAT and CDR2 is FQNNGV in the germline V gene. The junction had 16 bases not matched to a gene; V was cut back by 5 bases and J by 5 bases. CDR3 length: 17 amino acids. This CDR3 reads CASSLTGAGGLGETQYF. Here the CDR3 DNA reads TGTGCCAGCAGCCTAACGGGTGCGGGGGGTCTTGGGGAGACCCAGTACTTC.

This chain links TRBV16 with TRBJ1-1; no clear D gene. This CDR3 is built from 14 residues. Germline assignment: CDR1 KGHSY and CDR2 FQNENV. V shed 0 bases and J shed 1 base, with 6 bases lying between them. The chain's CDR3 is CASSQSGQNTEAFF. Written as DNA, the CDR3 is TGTGCCAGCAGCCAATCGGGCCAGAACACTGAAGCTTTCTTT.

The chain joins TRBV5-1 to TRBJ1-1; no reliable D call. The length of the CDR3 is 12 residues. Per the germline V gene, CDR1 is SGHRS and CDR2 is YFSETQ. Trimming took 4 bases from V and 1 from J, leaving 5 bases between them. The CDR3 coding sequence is TGCGCCAGCAGCGCCGGGAACACTGAAGCTTTCTTT. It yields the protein CASSAGNTEAFF.

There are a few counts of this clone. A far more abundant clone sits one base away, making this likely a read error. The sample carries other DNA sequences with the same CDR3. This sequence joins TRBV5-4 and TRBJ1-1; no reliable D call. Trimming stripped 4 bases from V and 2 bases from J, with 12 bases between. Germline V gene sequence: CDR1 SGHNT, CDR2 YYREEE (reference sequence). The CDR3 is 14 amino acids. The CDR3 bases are TGTGCCAGCAGCCAAGAATCGGGTAACACTGAAGCTTTCTTT. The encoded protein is CASSQESGNTEAFF.

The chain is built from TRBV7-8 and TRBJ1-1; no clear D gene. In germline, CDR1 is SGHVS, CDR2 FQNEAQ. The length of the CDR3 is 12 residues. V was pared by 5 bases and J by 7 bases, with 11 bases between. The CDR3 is CASSVNSNEAFF. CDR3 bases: TGTGCCAGCAGCGTAAACAGCAATGAAGCTTTCTTT. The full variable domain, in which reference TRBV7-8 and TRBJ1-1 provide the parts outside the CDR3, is GAGVSQSPRYKVAKRGQDVALRCDPISGHVSLFWYQQALGQGPEFLTYFQNEAQLDKSGLPSDRFFAERPEGSVSTLKIQRTQQEDSAVYLCASSVNSNEAFFGQGTRLTVV.

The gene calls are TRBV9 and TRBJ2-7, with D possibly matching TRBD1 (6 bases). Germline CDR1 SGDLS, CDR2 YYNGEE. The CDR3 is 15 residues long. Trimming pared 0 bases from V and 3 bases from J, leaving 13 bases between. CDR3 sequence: CASSVEGRGSYEQYF. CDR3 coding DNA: TGTGCCAGCAGCGTAGAGGGCAGGGGAAGCTACGAGCAGTACTTC.